This T cell receptor (beta chain) was captured by sequencing in a study of T cells in Graves' hyperthyroidism and ophthalmopathy. Study-wide points: A model using 13 V-J features told ophthalmopathy apart from stable hyperthyroidism.

Researchers took RNA transcripts and amplified the TCR beta CDR3 regions from them. With the HTBI primer set, the TCR CDR3 went through a first round of RT-PCR. One entry per CDR3 protein results from TCRdb running MiXCR on the multiplex PCR reads. The data contain over 700,000 distinct CDR3 sequences, roughly a third of them singletons. The length of the CDR3 is 15 residues. Trimming cost V 5 bases and J 0 bases, with 11 bases left between them. Germline V gene data show CDR1 as LNHDA and CDR2 as SQIVND (reference sequence). Hyperthyroidism patients were newly diagnosed, had disease duration under 2 months, and were aged 18 to 65 years. This clonotype appeared many times. Its antigen remains unknown.

The rearrangement uses TRBV19 and TRBJ1-5; D uncertain. The specimen was blood. This TCR was sampled from a woman in her thirties or forties with Graves' hyperthyroidism. The CDR3 loop is CASSAARLSNQPQHF. Here the CDR3 DNA reads TGTGCCAGTAGTGCGGCGAGACTTAGCAATCAGCCCCAGCATTTT. The full variable domain, rest sourced from reference TRBV19 and TRBJ1-5, is DGGITQSPKYLFRKEGQNVTLSCEQNLNHDAMYWYRQDPGQGLRLIYYSQIVNDFQKGDIAEGYSVSREKKESFPLTVTSAQKNPTAFYLCASSAARLSNQPQHFGDGTRLSIL.